This T cell receptor (beta chain) was identified in a study of T cell changes during pregnancy in multiple sclerosis. This clone appeared a few times. The CDR3 contains 16 residues. The germline V gene has CDR1 SEHNR and CDR2 FQNEAQ (reference sequence). With 3 bases clipped from V and 7 bases from J, the junction kept 12 bases outside the gene matches. Using immunoSEQ multiplex PCR, the repertoire was profiled, and TCRdb retains in-frame clones only, with some absent. The data show some 46,000 clones, around 90% seen once. The clonotype comes from a female donor with multiple sclerosis, enrolled in a pregnancy study. Sequenced material: CD4+ T cells from peripheral blood mononuclear cells, taken after pregnancy. The chain has TRBV7-9 and TRBJ1-2, with 9 bases identical to TRBD1. The CDR3 spells CASSFAGTGRSGGYTF. The CDR3 DNA reads as TGTGCCAGCAGCTTCGCCGGGACAGGGCGGTCAGGTGGCTACACCTTC.